This T cell receptor (beta chain) was identified in a study of blood T cell repertoires in COVID-19. CDR3 length equals 14 residues. Looked up from germline, CDR1 is SNHLY and CDR2 is FYNNEI. V lost 6 bases and J lost 0, with 11 bases in between. This table comes from immunoSEQ multiplex PCR, and its TCRdb copy is limited to in-frame clones, with some not included. This sample has fewer than 300,000 clones; more than 85% occur once, and the top ten carry around 0.8%. There are a few counts of this clone. J is TRBJ1-2 and V is TRBV2, with D tentatively TRBD1 (6 bases). This TCR derives from a man younger than 45 with acute or convalescent COVID-19. The sample was peripheral blood. This CDR3 is CASSPDRANYGYTF. CDR3 in DNA: TGTGCCAGCAGCCCGGACAGAGCTAACTATGGCTACACCTTC.